These T cell receptor beta chains were read from a single sample in a study of blood T cell repertoires in COVID-19. Generated by immunoSEQ multiplex PCR, the TCRdb table keeps only in-frame clones and is missing some. The data show a few hundred thousand clones, with roughly 86% seen just once and roughly 8% held by the top ten. Material: peripheral blood. These receptors all stem from a woman between 45 and 65 years old who had recovered from COVID-19. CDR3s include the opening cysteine and the closing phenylalanine or tryptophan. A D gene is named only where the DNA matches it firmly. A clone size is listed for some rows: how often the clone was seen (once, few, many), or a class if it is expanded.

>TRBJ1-2|NA|TRBD1|14|TRBV7-9
TGTGCCAGCGGAGGACAGGGAATACTCTATGGCTACACCTTC
CASGGQGILYGYTF
>TRBJ1-1|NA|NA|13|TRBV10-2
TGCGCCAGCAGGGCGGACAGTTACACTGAAGCTTTCTTT
CASRADSYTEAFF
>TRBJ2-7|NA|TRBD2|15|TRBV9
TGTGCCAGCAGCGAAACCGGGACTAGCGGTTACGAGCAGTACTTC
CASSETGTSGYEQYF
>TRBJ2-1|NA|NA|16|TRBV4-3
TGCGCCAGCAGCCGGGAACTAGGCAGGAGGACCAATGAGCAGTTCTTC
CASSRELGRRTNEQFF
>TRBJ2-1|NA|TRBD1|16|TRBV5-1
TGCGCCAGCAGCGGGGGACAGGGGACCAAATACAATGAGCAGTTCTTC
CASSGGQGTKYNEQFF
>TRBJ2-7|NA|TRBD1|13|TRBV5-1
TGCGCCAGCAGCCTAGGACAGGTACGAGAGCAGTACTTC
CASSLGQVREQYF
>TRBJ1-2|NA|NA|13|TRBV28
TGTGCCAGCAGTTTGGGCACGCTTAGGAGCTACACCTTC
CASSLGTLRSYTF
>TRBJ2-7|NA|NA|14|TRBV3-1/TRBV3-2
TGTGCCAGCAGCCGTCGGAGGGACTCCTACGAGCAGTACTTC
CASSRRRDSYEQYF
>TRBJ1-3|NA|NA|13|TRBV7-8
TGTGCCAGCACGGGTAACCCTGGAAACACCATATATTTT
CASTGNPGNTIYF
>TRBJ1-1|NA|NA|14|TRBV28
TGTGCCAGCCACAGGACACTTTTGGGAACTGAAGCTTTCTTT
CASHRTLLGTEAFF
>TRBJ1-1|NA|NA|17|TRBV21-1
TGTGCCAGCAGCAGACCACCCGCACAGGGGGGGAAGACTGAAGCTTTCTTT
CASSRPPAQGGKTEAFF
>TRBJ2-2|NA|NA|17|TRBV4-2
TGTGCCAGCAGCCAAGTTTCTGTCGGGGCGAACACCGGGGAGCTGTTTTTT
CASSQVSVGANTGELFF
>TRBJ1-5|once|NA|15|TRBV28
TGTGCCAGCAGGCAGGCGTCCCCCCTCAATCAGCCCCAGCATTTT
CASRQASPLNQPQHF
>TRBJ1-5|NA|NA|14|TRBV2
TGTGCCAGCCTGGCGGGGACGGCTAATCAGCCCCAGCATTTT
CASLAGTANQPQHF
>TRBJ2-3|NA|NA|16|TRBV14
TGTGCCAGCAGCCAAGATCGTCTTACCTACACAGATACGCAGTATTTT
CASSQDRLTYTDTQYF
>TRBJ2-6|NA|TRBD1|14|TRBV19
TGTGCCAGTAGTACACGGACAGGGGGCGACGTCCTGACTTTC
CASSTRTGGDVLTF
>TRBJ1-6|NA|NA|15|TRBV6-1
TGTGCCAGCAGTGAATTTACATCTCCAGGTTCACCCCTCCACTTT
CASSEFTSPGSPLHF
>TRBJ1-2|NA|NA|14|TRBV6-2/TRBV6-3
TGTGCCAGCAGTCAAACCAGGGGAAACGGTGGCTACACCTTC
CASSQTRGNGGYTF
>TRBJ2-5|NA|NA|12|TRBV6-2/TRBV6-3
TGTGCCAGCAGTTACTCGAGGGAGACCCAGTACTTC
CASSYSRETQYF
>TRBJ2-7|NA|NA|13|TRBV5-1
TGCGCCAGCTCCCCTCGGGGGTATGACGAGCAGTACTTC
CASSPRGYDEQYF
>TRBJ2-4|few|NA|15|TRBV2
TGTGCCAGCAGCCCCGTCGGACGGGATAGGAACATTCAGTACTTC
CASSPVGRDRNIQYF
>TRBJ2-1|NA|TRBD2|18|TRBV7-2
TGTGCCAGCAGCTCTAGGAAATTAGCGGGAGGGCCTCAGAATGAGCAGTTCTTC
CASSSRKLAGGPQNEQFF
>TRBJ2-1|NA|TRBD2|16|TRBV28
TGTGCCAGCAGTTCCGGGCGGCTAGCGGTCTACAATGAGCAGTTCTTC
CASSSGRLAVYNEQFF
>TRBJ2-5|NA|NA|14|TRBV10-1
TGCGCCAGCAGTGAGTCTCGGAGCACGGGGACCCAGTACTTC
CASSESRSTGTQYF
>TRBJ2-7|NA|NA|13|TRBV15
TGTGCCACCGGAAACGGACAGAAATACGAGCAGTACTTC
CATGNGQKYEQYF
>TRBJ1-2|NA|NA|15|TRBV24-1
TGTGCCACCAGTGACCAGAGCGGGACTGGCTATGGCTACACCTTC
CATSDQSGTGYGYTF
>TRBJ2-3|NA|NA|15|TRBV11-3
TGTGCCAGCAGCCTCGACGGGGGGCTAGGTGATACGCAGTATTTT
CASSLDGGLGDTQYF
>TRBJ1-5|NA|NA|14|TRBV28
TGTGCCAGCATACAGGGAGGGGGCAATCAGCCCCAGCATTTT
CASIQGGGNQPQHF
>TRBJ2-7|NA|TRBD2|15|TRBV3-1/TRBV3-2
TGTGCCAGCAGCCATACAGCGGGGGGCGGGTACGAGCAGTACTTC
CASSHTAGGGYEQYF
>TRBJ2-7|NA|TRBD2|15|TRBV7-2
TGTGCCAGCAGCTCCGCTAGCGGGAGGTCGAACGAGCAGTACTTC
CASSSASGRSNEQYF
>TRBJ2-7|NA|NA|13|TRBV18
TGTGCCAGCTCACCAACGGGGTCTAACGAGCAGTACTTC
CASSPTGSNEQYF
>TRBJ2-5|NA|TRBD2|13|TRBV19
TGTGCCAGTAGCGCCGGGGGGCAAGAGACCCAGTACTTC
CASSAGGQETQYF
>TRBJ2-3|NA|NA|14|TRBV4-1
TGCGCCAGCAGCCAAGGTAGAGGGACAGATACGCAGTATTTT
CASSQGRGTDTQYF
>TRBJ2-3|NA|NA|15|TRBV6-4
TGTGCCAGCAGTGACACTGGGGCGAGCACAGATACGCAGTATTTT
CASSDTGASTDTQYF
>TRBJ1-3|NA|NA|14|TRBV25-1
TGTGCCAGCAGTGAGTACAGGGATGGAAACACCATATATTTT
CASSEYRDGNTIYF
>TRBJ1-1|NA|TRBD1|16|TRBV7-2
TGTGCCAGCAGCTCGGGACAGACCCTTAGGAGCACTGAAGCTTTCTTT
CASSSGQTLRSTEAFF
>TRBJ2-7|NA|TRBD1|13|TRBV30
TGTGCCTGGAGTGCAGACAGGGGGAACGAGCAGTACTTC
CAWSADRGNEQYF
>TRBJ1-6|NA|TRBD1|19|TRBV6-4
TGTGCCGACCCCCTGGAGGATGATGACAGGGGTCTCTATAATTCACCCCTCCACTTT
CADPLEDDDRGLYNSPLHF
>TRBJ2-6|NA|NA|13|TRBV2
TGTGCCAGCAACCAGGACAAGGCCAACGTCCTGACTTTC
CASNQDKANVLTF
>TRBJ1-5|once|NA|14|TRBV2
TGTGCCAGCAGGAAGGACAGTAGCAATCAGCCCCAGCATTTT
CASRKDSSNQPQHF
>TRBJ1-2|NA|NA|15|TRBV28
TGTGCCAGCAGTGAGGGAGGACCCGGAAGGGACGGCTACACCTTC
CASSEGGPGRDGYTF
>TRBJ2-7|NA|NA|13|TRBV5-5
TGTGCCAGCAGCTTCCAACATTCCTACGAGCAGTACTTC
CASSFQHSYEQYF
>TRBJ2-2|NA|NA|19|TRBV19
TGTGCCAGTAGTATAGGGTCCAGGGCCCCGATCGCGAACACCGGGGAGCTGTTTTTT
CASSIGSRAPIANTGELFF
>TRBJ2-5|NA|TRBD2|16|TRBV7-8
TGTGCCAGCAGATCGCGGACTAGCGGCACCCAAGAGACCCAGTACTTC
CASRSRTSGTQETQYF
>TRBJ2-7|NA|NA|15|TRBV4-2
TGTGCCAGCAGCCAAGATCACGGAGGGCACTACGAGCAGTACTTC
CASSQDHGGHYEQYF
>TRBJ1-2|NA|NA|15|TRBV4-1
TGCGCCAGCAGCTCAACAGGCGTCGCGTTCTATGGCTACACCTTC
CASSSTGVAFYGYTF
>TRBJ2-5|NA|TRBD1|17|TRBV11-3
TGTGCCAGCAGCCATGTTACTCGCCGGACAGGCCAAGAGACCCAGTACTTC
CASSHVTRRTGQETQYF
>TRBJ2-7|NA|TRBD1|14|TRBV30
TGTGCCTGGAATTCCGGGACAGGGCCCTACGAGCAGTACTTC
CAWNSGTGPYEQYF
>TRBJ2-5|once|NA|13|TRBV9
TGTGCCAGCAGCGTAAGCGGAAGAGAGACCCAGTACTTC
CASSVSGRETQYF
>TRBJ1-1|NA|NA|11|TRBV6-2/TRBV6-3
TGTGCCAGCAGTGACAGATTTGAAGCTTTCTTT
CASSDRFEAFF
>TRBJ2-5|NA|TRBD1|17|TRBV4-1
TGCGCCAGCAGCTACGAACCCGGACAGGGGACGGGCGAGACCCAGTACTTC
CASSYEPGQGTGETQYF